This T cell receptor (beta chain) was retrieved from a study of blood T cell repertoires in COVID-19. V was trimmed by 5 bases and J by 6 bases, leaving 14 bases between them. The CDR3 runs 13 residues. Germline assignment: CDR1 SGHAT and CDR2 FQNNGV. This clone occurred once. Method: immunoSEQ multiplex PCR; TCRdb's copy keeps in-frame clones and lacks some. This table has under 250,000 clones, around four fifths appearing once. The rearrangement links TRBV11-2 to TRBJ2-7; D perhaps matches TRBD1 (5 bases). This receptor was identified in a woman in her forties or fifties with acute or convalescent COVID-19. The sequencing input was peripheral blood. The CDR3 sequence: CASSPDSSGEQYF. DNA of the CDR3: TGTGCCAGCAGCCCCGACAGTTCGGGCGAGCAGTACTTC. The whole variable domain, filled in from reference TRBV11-2 and TRBJ2-7, reads EAGVAQSPRYKIIEKRQSVAFWCNPISGHATLYWYQQILGQGPKLLIQFQNNGVVDDSQLPKDRFSAERLKGVDSTLKIQPAKLEDSAVYLCASSPDSSGEQYFGPGTRLTVT.